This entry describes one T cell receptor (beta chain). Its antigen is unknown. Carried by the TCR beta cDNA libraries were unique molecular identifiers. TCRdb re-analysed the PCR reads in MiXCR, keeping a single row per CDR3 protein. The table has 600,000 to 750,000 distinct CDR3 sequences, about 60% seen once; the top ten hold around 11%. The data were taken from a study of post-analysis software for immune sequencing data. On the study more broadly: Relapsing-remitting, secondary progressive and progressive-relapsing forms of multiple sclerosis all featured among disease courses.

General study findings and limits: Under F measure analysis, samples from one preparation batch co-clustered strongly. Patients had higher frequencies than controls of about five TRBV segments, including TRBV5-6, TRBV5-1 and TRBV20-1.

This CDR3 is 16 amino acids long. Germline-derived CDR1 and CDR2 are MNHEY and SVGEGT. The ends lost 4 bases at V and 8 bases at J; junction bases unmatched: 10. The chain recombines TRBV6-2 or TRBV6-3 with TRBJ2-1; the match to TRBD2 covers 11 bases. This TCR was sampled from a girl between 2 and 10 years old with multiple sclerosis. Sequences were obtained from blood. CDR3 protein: CASSLQLAGEGYEQFF. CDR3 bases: TGTGCCAGCAGTTTACAACTAGCGGGAGAGGGGTATGAGCAGTTCTTC.